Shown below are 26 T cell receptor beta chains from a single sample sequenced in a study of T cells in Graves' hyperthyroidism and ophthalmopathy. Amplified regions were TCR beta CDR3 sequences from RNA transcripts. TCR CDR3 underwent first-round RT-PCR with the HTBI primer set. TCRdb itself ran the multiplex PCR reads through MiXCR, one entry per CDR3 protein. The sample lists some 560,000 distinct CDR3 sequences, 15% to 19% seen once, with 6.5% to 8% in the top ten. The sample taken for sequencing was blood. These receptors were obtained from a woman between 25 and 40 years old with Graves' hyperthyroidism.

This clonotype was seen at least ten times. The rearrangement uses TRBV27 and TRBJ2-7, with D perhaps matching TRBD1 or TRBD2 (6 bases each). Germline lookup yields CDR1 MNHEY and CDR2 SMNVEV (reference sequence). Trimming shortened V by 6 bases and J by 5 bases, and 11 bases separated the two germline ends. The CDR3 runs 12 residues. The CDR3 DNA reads TGTGCCAGCAGAGGGGGGTTCCACGAGCAGTACTTC. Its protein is CASRGGFHEQYF.

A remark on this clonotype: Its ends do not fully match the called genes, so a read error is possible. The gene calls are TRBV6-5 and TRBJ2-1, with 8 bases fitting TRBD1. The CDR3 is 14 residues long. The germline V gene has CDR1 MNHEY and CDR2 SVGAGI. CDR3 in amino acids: CASSFLQGETDAVF. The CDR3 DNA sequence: TGTGCCAGCAGTTTTCTACAGGGGGAAACTGATGCGGTCTTC.

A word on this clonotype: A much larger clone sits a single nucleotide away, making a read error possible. The CDR3 is CASSGLAGAYGQYF. In nucleotides, the CDR3 is TGTGCCAGCAGCGGACTAGCGGGGGCCTACGGGCAGTACTTC. J is TRBJ2-7 and V is TRBV2; 13 bases are a match to TRBD2. Germline V CDR1 and CDR2: SNHLY, FYNNEI. The CDR3 covers 14 residues.

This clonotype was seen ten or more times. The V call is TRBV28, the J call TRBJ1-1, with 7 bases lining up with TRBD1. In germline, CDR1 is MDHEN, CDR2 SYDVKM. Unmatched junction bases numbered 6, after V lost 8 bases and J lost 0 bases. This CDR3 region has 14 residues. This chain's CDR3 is CASLSGQVNTEAFF. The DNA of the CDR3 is TGTGCCAGCCTATCTGGACAGGTGAACACTGAAGCTTTCTTT.

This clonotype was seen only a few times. In DNA form, the CDR3 reads TGTGCCAGCAGTTATTCTAACGGACGGCACTACGAGCAGTACTTC. Amino acids: CASSYSNGRHYEQYF. J is TRBJ2-7 and V is TRBV27, with D unclear. The CDR3 has 15 amino acids. The germline V gene has CDR1 MNHEY and CDR2 SMNVEV (reference sequence). Trimming removed 4 bases at V and 3 bases at J, with 16 bases between.

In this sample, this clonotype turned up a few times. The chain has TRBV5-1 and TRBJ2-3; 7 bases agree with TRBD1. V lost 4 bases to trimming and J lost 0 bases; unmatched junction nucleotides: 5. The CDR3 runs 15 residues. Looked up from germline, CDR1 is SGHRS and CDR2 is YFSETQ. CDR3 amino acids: CASSQTGHSTDTQYF. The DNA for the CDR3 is TGCGCCAGCAGCCAGACAGGGCACAGCACAGATACGCAGTATTTT.

The CDR3 protein is CASSFEGTSGSYEQYF. The CDR3 nucleotides are TGTGCCAGCAGCTTCGAAGGGACTAGCGGGAGCTACGAGCAGTACTTC. This sequence joins TRBV7-2 and TRBJ2-7; 14 bases align to TRBD2. V shed 3 bases and J 3 bases; nucleotides not matched to a gene: 4. From germline, CDR1 is SGHTA and CDR2 FQGNSA. This CDR3 is 16 amino acids long.

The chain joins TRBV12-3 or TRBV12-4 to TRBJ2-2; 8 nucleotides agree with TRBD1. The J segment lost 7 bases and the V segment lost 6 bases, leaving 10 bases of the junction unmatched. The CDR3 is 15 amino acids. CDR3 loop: CASSNRRGPGGELFF. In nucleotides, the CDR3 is TGTGCCAGCAGCAACCGCAGGGGGCCGGGCGGGGAGCTGTTTTTT.

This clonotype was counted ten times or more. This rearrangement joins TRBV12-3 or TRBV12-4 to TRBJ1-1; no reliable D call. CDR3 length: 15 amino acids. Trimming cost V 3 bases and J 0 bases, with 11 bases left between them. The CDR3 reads CASSFPIAVNTEAFF. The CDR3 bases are TGTGCCAGCAGTTTCCCGATCGCAGTGAACACTGAAGCTTTCTTT.

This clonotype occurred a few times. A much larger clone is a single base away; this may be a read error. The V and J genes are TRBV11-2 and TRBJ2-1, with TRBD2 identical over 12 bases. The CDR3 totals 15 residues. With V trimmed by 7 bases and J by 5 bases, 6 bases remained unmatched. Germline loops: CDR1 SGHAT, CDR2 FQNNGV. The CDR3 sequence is CASNRLAGVDNEQFF. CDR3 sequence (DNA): TGTGCCAGCAACCGACTAGCGGGAGTAGACAATGAGCAGTTCTTC.

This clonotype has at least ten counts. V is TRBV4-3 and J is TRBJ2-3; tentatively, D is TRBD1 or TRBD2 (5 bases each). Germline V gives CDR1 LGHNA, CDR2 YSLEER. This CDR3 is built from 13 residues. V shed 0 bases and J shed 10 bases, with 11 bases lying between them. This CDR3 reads CASSQDVGVAQYF. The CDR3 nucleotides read TGCGCCAGCAGCCAAGATGTGGGGGTAGCGCAGTATTTT.

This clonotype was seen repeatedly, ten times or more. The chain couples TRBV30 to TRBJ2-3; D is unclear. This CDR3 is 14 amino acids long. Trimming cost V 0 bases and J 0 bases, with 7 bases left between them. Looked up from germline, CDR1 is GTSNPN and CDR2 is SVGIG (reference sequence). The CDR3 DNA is TGTGCCTGGAGTGTCCTTGTCAGCACAGATACGCAGTATTTT. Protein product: CAWSVLVSTDTQYF.

The CDR3 sequence: CASSQEKGEAFF. CDR3 in DNA: TGCGCCAGCAGCCAAGAAAAGGGTGAAGCTTTCTTT. V is TRBV4-1 and J is TRBJ1-1; D not certain. V was trimmed by 0 bases and J by 7 bases, leaving 6 bases between them. CDR3 length: 12 residues. CDR1 is MGHRA, CDR2 YSYEKL, per germline.

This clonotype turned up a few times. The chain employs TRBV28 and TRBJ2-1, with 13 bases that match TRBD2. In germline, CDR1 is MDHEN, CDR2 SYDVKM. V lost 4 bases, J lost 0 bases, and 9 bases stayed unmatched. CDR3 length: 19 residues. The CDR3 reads CASSSAPGTSGTSYNEQFF. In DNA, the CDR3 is TGTGCCAGCAGTTCAGCCCCTGGGACTAGCGGGACCTCCTACAATGAGCAGTTCTTC.

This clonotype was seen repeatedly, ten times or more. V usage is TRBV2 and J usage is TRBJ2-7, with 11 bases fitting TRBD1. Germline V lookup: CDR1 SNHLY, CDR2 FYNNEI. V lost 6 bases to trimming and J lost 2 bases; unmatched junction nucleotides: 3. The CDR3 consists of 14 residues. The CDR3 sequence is CASSGQGATYEQYF. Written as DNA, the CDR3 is TGTGCCAGCAGCGGACAGGGGGCGACCTACGAGCAGTACTTC.

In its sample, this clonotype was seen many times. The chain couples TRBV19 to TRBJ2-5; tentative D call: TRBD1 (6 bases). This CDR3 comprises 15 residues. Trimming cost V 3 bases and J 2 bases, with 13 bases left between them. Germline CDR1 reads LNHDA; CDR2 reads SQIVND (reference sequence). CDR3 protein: CASSIAQGGQETQYF. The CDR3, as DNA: TGTGCCAGTAGTATCGCACAGGGCGGGCAAGAGACCCAGTACTTC.

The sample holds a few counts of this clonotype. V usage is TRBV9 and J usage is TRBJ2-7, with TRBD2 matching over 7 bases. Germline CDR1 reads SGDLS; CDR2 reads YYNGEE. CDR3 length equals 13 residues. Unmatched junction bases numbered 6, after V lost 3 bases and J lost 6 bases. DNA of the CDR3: TGTGCCAGCAGCGCTGTCCGCGGGGGCGAGCAGTACTTC. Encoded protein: CASSAVRGGEQYF. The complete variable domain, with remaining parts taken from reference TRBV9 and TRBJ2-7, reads DSGVTQTPKHLITATGQRVTLRCSPRSGDLSVYWYQQSLDQGLQFLIQYYNGEERAKGNILERFSAQQFPDLHSELNLSSLELGDSALYFCASSAVRGGEQYFGPGTRLTVT.

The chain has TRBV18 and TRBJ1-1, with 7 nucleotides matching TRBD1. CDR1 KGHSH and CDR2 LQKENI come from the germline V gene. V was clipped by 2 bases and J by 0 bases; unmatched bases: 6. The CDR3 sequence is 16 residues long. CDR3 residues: CASSPLAGGMNTEAFF. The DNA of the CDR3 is TGTGCCAGCTCACCATTGGCAGGGGGGATGAACACTGAAGCTTTCTTT.

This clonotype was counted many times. The CDR3 loop reads CSVEEGARNTQYF. For the CDR3, the DNA is TGCAGCGTTGAGGAGGGGGCTCGGAATACGCAGTATTTT. This rearrangement joins TRBV29-1 to TRBJ2-3; weak D call: TRBD1 (7 bases). Germline loops: CDR1 SQVTM, CDR2 ANQGSEA. The ends were cut back, 3 bases at V and 7 bases at J, with 14 bases in the middle. The CDR3 spans 13 residues.

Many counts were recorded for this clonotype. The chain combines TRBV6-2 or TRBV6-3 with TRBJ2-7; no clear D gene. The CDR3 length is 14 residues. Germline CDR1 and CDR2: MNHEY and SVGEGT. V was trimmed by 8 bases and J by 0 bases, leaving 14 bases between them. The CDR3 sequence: CASGSGPGSYEQYF. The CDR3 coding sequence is TGTGCCAGCGGATCCGGTCCCGGCTCCTACGAGCAGTACTTC.

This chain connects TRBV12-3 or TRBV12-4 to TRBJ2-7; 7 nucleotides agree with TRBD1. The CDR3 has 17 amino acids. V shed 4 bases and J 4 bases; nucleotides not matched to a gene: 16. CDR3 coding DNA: TGTGCCAGCAGTTCTAGAAAACCGGGACAGAGCGGATACGAGCAGTACTTC. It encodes CASSSRKPGQSGYEQYF.

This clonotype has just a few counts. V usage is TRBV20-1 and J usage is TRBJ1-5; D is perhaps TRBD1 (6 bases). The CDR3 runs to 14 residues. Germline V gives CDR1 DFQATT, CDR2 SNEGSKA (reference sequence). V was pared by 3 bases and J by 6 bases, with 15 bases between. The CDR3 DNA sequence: TGCAGTGCTAGCCCGCGGGGGGCGGGTCAGCCCCAGCATTTT. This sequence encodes CSASPRGAGQPQHF.

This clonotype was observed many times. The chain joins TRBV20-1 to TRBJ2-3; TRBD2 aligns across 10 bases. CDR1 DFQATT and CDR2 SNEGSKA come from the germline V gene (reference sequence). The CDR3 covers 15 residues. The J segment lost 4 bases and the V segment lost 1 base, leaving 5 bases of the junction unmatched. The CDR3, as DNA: TGCAGTGCTAGAGTGGGAGCGGGAGGGCCAGATACGCAGTATTTT. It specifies CSARVGAGGPDTQYF.

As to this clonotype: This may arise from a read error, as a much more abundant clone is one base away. The CDR3 DNA reads TGTGCCTGGAGTGTCCCTTTACAGGGTCAGCCCCAGCATTTT. Translation: CAWSVPLQGQPQHF. This chain joins TRBV30 and TRBJ1-5; the D gene is possibly TRBD1 (6 bases). The germline V gene encodes CDR1 GTSNPN and CDR2 SVGIG (reference sequence). Trimming took off 0 bases at V and 6 bases at J, with 12 bases between the two ends. The CDR3 sequence is 14 residues long.

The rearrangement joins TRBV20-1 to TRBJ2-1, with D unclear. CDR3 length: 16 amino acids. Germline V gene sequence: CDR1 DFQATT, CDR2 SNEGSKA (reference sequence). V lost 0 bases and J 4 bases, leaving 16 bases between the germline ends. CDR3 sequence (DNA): TGCAGTGCTAGAGATTCGGGTGGCCTCTTGTACAATGAGCAGTTCTTC. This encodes CSARDSGGLLYNEQFF.

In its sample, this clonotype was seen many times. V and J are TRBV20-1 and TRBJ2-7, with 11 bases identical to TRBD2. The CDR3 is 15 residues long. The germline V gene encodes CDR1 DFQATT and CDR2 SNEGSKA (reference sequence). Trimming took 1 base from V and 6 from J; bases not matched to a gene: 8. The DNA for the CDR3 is TGCAGTGCTAGAGCCTCGACTAGCGGGAACATCGAGCAGTACTTC. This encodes CSARASTSGNIEQYF.